Each of the 28 T cell receptor beta chains below was sequenced from the same sample in a study of blood T cells in healthy people across ages. Next came a second PCR, run for roughly 6 to 11 cycles, which used a sample-barcoded 5' primer along with a J-beta primer mix. In TCRdb, the 5' RACE reads were re-called with MiXCR into one record per CDR3 protein. The repertoire has almost 300,000 distinct CDR3 sequences, 25% to 30% of them found once; the top ten carry 29%. Sequencing input: blood. The origin of the receptors is a woman in her 70s in good health.

The chain's CDR3 is CASSVAVQANSPLHF. The CDR3 DNA reads as TGTGCCAGCAGCGTAGCGGTACAGGCGAATTCACCCCTCCACTTT. This sequence joins TRBV9 and TRBJ1-6, with D perhaps matching TRBD1 (5 bases). From germline, CDR1 is SGDLS and CDR2 YYNGEE. The length of the CDR3 is 15 residues. The germline V and J ends were trimmed by 0 bases and 7 bases, with 11 bases remaining between them.

V gene TRBV2 combines with J gene TRBJ2-2, with D unresolved. V was clipped by 5 bases and J by 6 bases, with 10 bases between them. CDR1 SNHLY and CDR2 FYNNEI come from the germline V gene. CDR3 length: 13 residues. CDR3 sequence (DNA): TGTGCCAGCAGTATCCTCAGATCCGGGGAGCTGTTTTTT. Protein: CASSILRSGELFF.

This clonotype was detected many times. The chain is built from TRBV24-1 and TRBJ2-2; D perhaps matches TRBD2 (6 bases). Germline lookup yields CDR1 KGHDR and CDR2 SFDVKD. This CDR3 contains 16 residues. Trimming pared 3 bases from V and 1 base from J, leaving 11 bases between. CDR3 nucleotides: TGTGCCACCAGTGATCCCGGGACTGGGAACACCGGGGAGCTGTTTTTT. Amino acid sequence: CATSDPGTGNTGELFF.

The chain couples TRBV7-8 to TRBJ2-6; D is possibly TRBD1 or TRBD2 (5 bases each). In germline, CDR1 is SGHVS, CDR2 FQNEAQ. The CDR3 covers 18 residues. With 2 bases removed from V and 0 bases from J, the gap between germline ends came to 14 bases. The CDR3 spells CASSLRPGRSSGANVLTF. The CDR3 DNA reads as TGTGCCAGCAGCTTACGGCCGGGGCGTAGCTCTGGGGCCAACGTCCTGACTTTC.

The CDR3 region is CASSFFGQQETQYF. CDR3 DNA: TGTGCCAGCAGCTTTTTCGGACAGCAAGAGACCCAGTACTTC. The V call is TRBV7-2, the J call TRBJ2-5; tentative D call: TRBD1 (6 bases). This CDR3 has 14 residues. V lost 3 bases, J lost 2 bases, and 10 bases lay in between. CDR1 and CDR2 from the germline V gene are SGHTA and FQGNSA. Drawing the rest from reference TRBV7-2 and TRBJ2-5, the complete variable domain is GAGVSQSPSNKVTEKGKDVELRCDPISGHTALYWYRQSLGQGLEFLIYFQGNSAPDKSGLPSDRFSAERTGGSVSTLTIQRTQQEDSAVYLCASSFFGQQETQYFGPGTRLLVL.

This clonotype was found many times. This chain's CDR3 is CASSLELGETQYF. In DNA form, the CDR3 reads TGTGCCAGCAGCTTAGAACTAGGAGAGACCCAGTACTTC. This chain joins TRBV7-2 and TRBJ2-5; the D gene is possibly TRBD2 (5 bases). V lost 1 base and J lost 4, with 7 bases in between. Germline assignment: CDR1 SGHTA and CDR2 FQGNSA. The CDR3 totals 13 residues.

In this sample, this clonotype turned up a few times. This sequence joins TRBV4-2 and TRBJ1-2, with TRBD1 as a possible D gene (6 bases). CDR1 is LGHNA, CDR2 YNFKEQ, per germline. The CDR3 is 16 residues long. Trimming stripped 0 bases from V and 4 bases from J, with 15 bases between. The CDR3 is CASSQDAAQGPYGYTF. The CDR3 DNA is TGTGCCAGCAGCCAAGATGCCGCACAGGGCCCCTATGGCTACACCTTC.

V and J are TRBV28 and TRBJ2-3; D is undetermined. The CDR3 spans 10 residues. V lost 3 bases and J 7 bases, leaving 2 bases between the germline ends. Germline CDR1 is MDHEN and CDR2 is SYDVKM. CDR3 loop: CASSFHTQYF. The CDR3 bases are TGTGCCAGCAGTTTTCATACGCAGTATTTT. The whole variable domain, filled in from reference TRBV28 and TRBJ2-3, reads DVKVTQSSRYLVKRTGEKVFLECVQDMDHENMFWYRQDPGLGLRLIYFSYDVKMKEKGDIPEGYSVSREKKERFSLILESASTNQTSMYLCASSFHTQYFGPGTRLTVL.

This clonotype appeared a few times. J is TRBJ2-5 and V is TRBV7-9, with TRBD2 identical over 12 bases. V was clipped by 3 bases and J by 0 bases; unmatched bases: 2. Germline V lookup: CDR1 SEHNR, CDR2 FQNEAQ (reference sequence). The CDR3 covers 16 residues. The CDR3 spells CASSFGLAGNQETQYF. CDR3 coding DNA: TGTGCCAGCAGCTTCGGACTAGCGGGAAACCAAGAGACCCAGTACTTC.

This chain links TRBV29-1 with TRBJ2-3; possibly TRBD1 or TRBD2 for D (6 bases each). With 6 bases removed from V and 0 bases from J, the gap between germline ends came to 19 bases. CDR3 length equals 16 residues. Germline V gives CDR1 SQVTM, CDR2 ANQGSEA. For the CDR3, the DNA is TGCAGCGTCCGAGGGGGGTCCTACGGGAGCACAGATACGCAGTATTTT. This sequence encodes CSVRGGSYGSTDTQYF.

The chain recombines TRBV7-2 with TRBJ2-1; 8 bases match TRBD1. The ends lost 4 bases at V and 8 bases at J; junction bases unmatched: 4. The CDR3 sequence is 13 residues long. Germline-derived CDR1 and CDR2 are SGHTA and FQGNSA. The CDR3 sequence: CASSSDREDEQFF. CDR3 coding DNA: TGTGCCAGCAGCTCGGACAGGGAGGATGAGCAGTTCTTC.

This clonotype has a handful of counts. The DNA for the CDR3 is TGCGCCAGCAGGAAGACTAGCGGGAGTACAGATGAGCAGTTCTTC. This translates into CASRKTSGSTDEQFF. The chain combines TRBV5-1 with TRBJ2-1; 12 bases fit TRBD2. Germline V CDR1 and CDR2: SGHRS, YFSETQ. J gave up 8 bases and V 5 bases, and 8 bases lay outside the gene matches. This CDR3 is 15 amino acids long.

In its sample, this clonotype was seen a few times. V and J are TRBV21-1 and TRBJ1-4; TRBD1 is the table's D call and was not checked against the DNA. TRBV21-1 is designated a pseudogene. CDR3 length: 18 amino acids. CDR3 amino acids: CASSNPGQGKPTNEKLFF. As DNA, the CDR3 is TGTGCCAGCAGCAATCCGGGCCAGGGAAAACCAACTAATGAAAAACTGTTTTTT.

The V gene is TRBV7-9, the J gene TRBJ2-5, with 11 bases identical to TRBD2. The CDR3 has 14 residues. The trim removed 9 bases at V and 2 bases at J, leaving 5 bases unmatched. Germline-derived CDR1 and CDR2 are SEHNR and FQNEAQ (reference sequence). The CDR3 DNA follows: TGTGCCAGTGCGATAGCGGGAGGGCAAGAGACCCAGTACTTC. Translation: CASAIAGGQETQYF.

The genes are TRBV7-2 and TRBJ2-5; the match to TRBD1 covers 9 bases. The better agreement between TRBJ2-7 and the DNA end casts doubt on the J call. CDR3 length equals 15 residues. CDR1 and CDR2 (germline): SGHTA, FQGNSA. Here the CDR3 reads CASSSPTGGSNEQYF. The CDR3 DNA is TGTGCCAGCAGCTCACCGACAGGGGGTAGCAACGAGCAGTACTTC.

The V and J genes are TRBV7-2 and TRBJ1-6; D is unresolved. The CDR3 covers 16 residues. Trimming shortened V by 1 base and J by 0 bases, and 7 bases separated the two germline ends. Germline CDR1 is SGHTA and CDR2 is FQGNSA. The CDR3 loop reads CASSLGGSSYNSPLHF. CDR3 in DNA: TGTGCCAGCAGCTTAGGAGGGAGCTCCTATAATTCACCCCTCCACTTT.

This clonotype was detected only a few times. The CDR3 here is CASSSSTGGREQYF. In DNA form, the CDR3 reads TGTGCCAGCAGTTCCTCGACCGGGGGGCGTGAGCAGTACTTC. The chain uses TRBV28 and TRBJ2-7; tentatively, D is TRBD2 (7 bases). Germline-derived CDR1 and CDR2 are MDHEN and SYDVKM. The CDR3 runs 14 residues. The V and J ends lost 4 bases and 7 bases respectively, with 17 bases between them.

The J gene is TRBJ2-5, the V gene TRBV28, with TRBD1 matching 10 bases. V gave up 3 bases and J gave up 4 bases; unmatched junction bases: 17. This CDR3 is built from 19 residues. Germline CDR1 reads MDHEN; CDR2 reads SYDVKM. CDR3 DNA: TGTGCCAGCAGTTTCCTGGGGACAGGGGCTCGCCACAAGGGAGAGACCCAGTACTTC. Translated, it gives CASSFLGTGARHKGETQYF.

This clonotype was seen only a few times. The chain employs TRBV7-3 and TRBJ2-2; D may be TRBD1 (7 bases). CDR1 and CDR2 from the germline V gene are SGHTA and FQGTGA. Trimming stripped 7 bases from V and 0 bases from J, with 15 bases between. This CDR3 comprises 16 residues. CDR3 in DNA: TGTGCCAGCACCGTCGGAGGGACAGCGAACACCGGGGAGCTGTTTTTT. Translating gives CASTVGGTANTGELFF.

This clonotype occurred a few times. A junction boundary mismatches the germline segment, possibly from a read error. This rearrangement joins TRBV5-6 to TRBJ1-4; no clear D gene. The CDR3 runs 14 residues. Germline CDR1 and CDR2: SGHDT and YYEEEE. This CDR3 reads CASSLWRFNEKLFF. The CDR3 nucleotides are TGTGCCAGCAGCTTGTGGAGATTCAATGAAAAACTGTTCTTT.

V usage is TRBV19 and J usage is TRBJ1-2; D gene uncertain. Trimming shortened V by 5 bases and J by 10 bases, and 11 bases separated the two germline ends. CDR3 length: 11 residues. The germline CDR1 and CDR2 sequences are LNHDA and SQIVND (reference sequence). The CDR3 DNA is TGTGCCAGTAGTTTAAATGGGGACTACACCTTC. This gives the protein CASSLNGDYTF.

This clonotype was seen more than once but under ten times. The chain couples TRBV28 to TRBJ2-1; D uncertain. CDR1 and CDR2 (germline): MDHEN, SYDVKM. The V gene lost 2 bases and the J gene lost 12 bases, with 11 bases spanning the gap. The CDR3 runs to 12 residues. The CDR3 DNA follows: TGTGCCAGCAGTTTACGGACGGCTTGGCAGTTCTTC. This sequence encodes CASSLRTAWQFF.

This clonotype was observed at least ten times. V and J are TRBV28 and TRBJ2-3; D gene uncertain. The CDR3 has 13 residues. V lost 5 bases, J lost 5 bases, and 11 bases lay in between. Germline V gene data show CDR1 as MDHEN and CDR2 as SYDVKM. The CDR3 protein is CASSKDTLDTQYF. The CDR3 DNA sequence: TGTGCCAGCAGTAAAGACACCCTAGATACGCAGTATTTT.

There are a few counts of this clonotype. The rearrangement joins TRBV6-2 or TRBV6-3 to TRBJ2-1; D is unclear. The J call may be wrong; the DNA end is better matched by TRBJ2-5. This CDR3 has 14 residues. The germline V gene has CDR1 MNHEY and CDR2 SVGEGT. The CDR3 protein is CASSRSSDGETQYF. The DNA for the CDR3 is TGTGCCAGCAGTCGAAGTTCGGACGGGGAGACCCAGTACTTC.

This clonotype was counted a few times. The V call is TRBV29-1, the J call TRBJ2-3, with a weak D call TRBD2 (6 bases). V lost 4 bases, J lost 2 bases, and 10 bases lay in between. This CDR3 is built from 13 residues. Germline-derived CDR1 and CDR2 are SQVTM and ANQGSEA. CDR3 sequence (DNA): TGCAGCGTTGCGGGCGGGATCACAGATACGCAGTATTTT. As protein: CSVAGGITDTQYF.

J is TRBJ2-2 and V is TRBV6-5, with D tentatively TRBD1 (6 bases). This CDR3 region has 14 residues. From germline, CDR1 is MNHEY and CDR2 SVGAGI. The germline V and J ends were trimmed by 6 bases and 2 bases, with 10 bases remaining between them. For the CDR3, the DNA is TGTGCCAGCAGCAGGACAGACAACACCGGGGAGCTGTTTTTT. It codes for CASSRTDNTGELFF.

The V call is TRBV4-1, the J call TRBJ1-1; D not resolved. Germline lookup yields CDR1 MGHRA and CDR2 YSYEKL. Trimming took 1 base from V and 7 from J, leaving 13 bases between them. CDR3 size: 14 residues. This chain's CDR3 is CASSQADLRREAFF. CDR3 DNA: TGCGCCAGCAGCCAAGCGGACCTGAGGCGTGAAGCTTTCTTT.

The chain links TRBV29-1 to TRBJ1-1, with TRBD1 matching 8 bases. The germline V gene has CDR1 SQVTM and CDR2 ANQGSEA. This CDR3 has 13 residues. Trimming took 7 bases from V and 4 from J; bases not matched to a gene: 8. DNA for the CDR3: TGCAGCGCAACAGGGGGGCGTCTCACTGAAGCTTTCTTT. This codes for CSATGGRLTEAFF.